The 32 T cell receptor beta chains below were found in one sample sequenced in a study of shared clonotypes between healthy human individuals. Sequencing used immunoSEQ multiplex PCR; TCRdb keeps in-frame clones, though not all of them. The sample consists of about 530,000 clones, 90% to 97% of them appearing once. Sequencing was carried out using naive CD4+ T cells sorted from blood. Subset noted: CD45RA+ positively selected. The receptors come from a woman aged 30 to 39 in good health.

The chain combines TRBV27 with TRBJ2-2; TRBD1 might be the D (7 bases). This CDR3 has 15 amino acids. Germline loops: CDR1 MNHEY, CDR2 SMNVEV (reference sequence). Trimming took off 6 bases at V and 6 bases at J, with 17 bases between the two ends. DNA for the CDR3: TGTGCCAGCAGGGGGGGACAGTTTGGTCCCGGGGAGCTGTTTTTT. Amino acids: CASRGGQFGPGELFF.

The chain has TRBV4-1 and TRBJ2-2, with D perhaps matching TRBD1 or TRBD2 (5 bases each). Trimming stripped 4 bases from V and 5 bases from J, with 17 bases between. This CDR3 has 16 residues. Germline V lookup: CDR1 MGHRA, CDR2 YSYEKL. The CDR3 loop reads CASSPLVGVVTGELFF. The CDR3 nucleotides read TGCGCCAGCAGCCCACTTGTGGGGGTGGTTACCGGGGAGCTGTTTTTT.

This sequence joins TRBV10-2 and TRBJ2-5, with 9 bases identical to TRBD1. Germline-derived CDR1 and CDR2 are WSHSY and SAAADI. CDR3 length equals 15 residues. V shed 3 bases, J shed 3 bases, and the junction held 5 bases outside the gene matches. The CDR3 DNA is TGCGCCAGCAGTGAATGGGACAGGGTTGAAGAGACCCAGTACTTC. It translates to CASSEWDRVEETQYF.

This clone showed up just once. V gene TRBV28 combines with J gene TRBJ2-3; 14 nucleotides match TRBD2. The V segment lost 3 bases and the J segment 5 bases; nucleotides outside the gene matches: 10. Germline V gives CDR1 MDHEN, CDR2 SYDVKM. The CDR3 is made up of 18 amino acids. The CDR3 bases are TGTGCCAGCAGTTTCTCAAGACTAGCGGGAGGGCCGGGAGATACGCAGTATTTT. Amino acids: CASSFSRLAGGPGDTQYF.

The rearrangement links TRBV19 to TRBJ1-1; D remains ambiguous. Germline CDR1 is LNHDA and CDR2 is SQIVND (reference sequence). There are 13 residues in the CDR3. Trimming took 3 bases from V and 1 from J, leaving 6 bases between them. This CDR3 is CASSIFSNTEAFF. CDR3 sequence (DNA): TGTGCCAGTAGTATTTTTTCGAACACTGAAGCTTTCTTT.

The gene calls are TRBV18 and TRBJ1-3; the D gene is possibly TRBD1 (5 bases). Germline values: CDR1 KGHSH, CDR2 LQKENI. V was pared by 3 bases and J by 0 bases, with 6 bases between. The CDR3 extends over 14 amino acids. The CDR3, as DNA: TGTGCCAGCTCACCGAGGGGCTCTGGAAACACCATATATTTT. It is translated as CASSPRGSGNTIYF.

The chain recombines TRBV28 with TRBJ2-7; 10 bases are a match to TRBD1. Germline V CDR1 and CDR2: MDHEN, SYDVKM. J gave up 3 bases and V 4 bases, and 6 bases lay outside the gene matches. The CDR3 has 15 amino acids. The CDR3 sequence is CASSSGQGRLYEQYF. Written as DNA, the CDR3 is TGTGCCAGCAGTTCGGGACAGGGGCGGCTCTACGAGCAGTACTTC. Variable domain in full (rest from reference TRBV28 and TRBJ2-7): DVKVTQSSRYLVKRTGEKVFLECVQDMDHENMFWYRQDPGLGLRLIYFSYDVKMKEKGDIPEGYSVSREKKERFSLILESASTNQTSMYLCASSSGQGRLYEQYFGPGTRLTVT.

This sequence joins TRBV18 and TRBJ2-5; 14 nucleotides line up with TRBD2. CDR3 length: 17 amino acids. With 0 bases clipped from V and 4 bases from J, the junction kept 4 bases outside the gene matches. The germline gives CDR1 KGHSH, CDR2 LQKENI. The CDR3 protein is CASSPPGLAGVGETQYF. The CDR3 DNA reads TGTGCCAGCTCACCACCGGGACTAGCGGGAGTAGGAGAGACCCAGTACTTC. Together with reference TRBV18 and TRBJ2-5, the CDR3 gives the full variable domain: NAGVMQNPRHLVRRRGQEARLRCSPMKGHSHVYWYRQLPEEGLKFMVYLQKENIIDESGMPKERFSAEFPKEGPSILRIQQVVRGDSAAYFCASSPPGLAGVGETQYFGPGTRLLVL.

This chain connects TRBV5-1 to TRBJ2-1; D may be TRBD1 or TRBD2 (5 bases each). Trimming removed 5 bases at V and 1 base at J, with 13 bases between. CDR3 size: 15 residues. The germline gives CDR1 SGHRS, CDR2 YFSETQ. The CDR3 coding sequence is TGCGCCAGCAGACCCGGGACGCAGTCCTACAATGAGCAGTTCTTC. Translated: CASRPGTQSYNEQFF.

The rearrangement uses TRBV23-1 and TRBJ2-5; TRBD2 matches 7 bases. With the DNA end fitting TRBJ2-7 better, the J assignment may be wrong. TRBV23-1 is identified as an open reading frame with a role that is uncertain. The CDR3 runs to 18 residues. CDR3 DNA sequence: TGCGCCAGCAGTCAATCGCCGTGTGGACTAGACACCTCCTACGAGCAGTACTTC. The encoded protein is CASSQSPCGLDTSYEQYF.

The V call is TRBV10-3, the J call TRBJ2-1, with 7 bases fitting TRBD2. Per the germline V gene, CDR1 is ENHRY and CDR2 is SYGVKD. J gave up 6 bases and V 5 bases, and 7 bases lay outside the gene matches. The CDR3 runs 14 residues. The chain's CDR3 is CAISTQRDSNEQFF. The CDR3, as DNA: TGTGCCATCAGTACCCAGCGGGATAGCAATGAGCAGTTCTTC.

This sequence joins TRBV7-7 and TRBJ1-5, with a tentative D call TRBD1 (6 bases). CDR1 and CDR2 from the germline V gene are SSHAT and FNYEAQ (reference sequence). V shed 3 bases and J shed 6 bases, with 9 bases lying between them. The CDR3 contains 13 residues. The DNA for the CDR3 is TGTGCCAGCAGCTTGGACAGTGGTCAGCCCCAGCATTTT. Its translation is CASSLDSGQPQHF.

J is TRBJ2-7 and V is TRBV5-4; 10 bases agree with TRBD1. Germline assignment: CDR1 SGHNT and CDR2 YYREEE (reference sequence). The V segment lost 4 bases and the J segment 4 bases; nucleotides outside the gene matches: 8. The CDR3 contains 15 residues. CDR3 DNA sequence: TGTGCCAGCAGCCCCCGGGACAGGGGAACATACGAGCAGTACTTC. Its protein product is CASSPRDRGTYEQYF.

J is TRBJ2-1 and V is TRBV7-9; D perhaps matches TRBD2 (6 bases). From germline, CDR1 is SEHNR and CDR2 FQNEAQ (reference sequence). V shed 3 bases and J shed 5 bases, with 20 bases lying between them. The CDR3 has 17 residues. The CDR3 DNA reads TGTGCCAGCAGCTTGGGGGACCGGGACTGGCGCAACAATGAGCAGTTCTTC. It specifies CASSLGDRDWRNNEQFF.

This sequence joins TRBV7-2 and TRBJ2-4; 8 bases are a match to TRBD2. Germline values: CDR1 SGHTA, CDR2 FQGNSA. The CDR3 is made up of 17 amino acids. After removal of 5 bases from V and 8 bases from J, the junction contained 17 bases not matched to a gene. CDR3 protein: CASSPRPPWREVDIQYF. Here the CDR3 DNA reads TGTGCCAGCAGCCCCCGCCCCCCTTGGCGGGAGGTGGACATTCAGTACTTC.

This clone was recorded only once. The chain employs TRBV11-3 and TRBJ1-1; tentative D call: TRBD1 (5 bases). CDR1 is SGHNT, CDR2 YENEEA, per germline. The CDR3 runs 16 residues. Trimming cost V 1 base and J 1 base, with 13 bases left between them. For the CDR3, the DNA is TGTGCCAGCAGCTTAGGTGGTAAGGGGTGGAACACTGAAGCTTTCTTT. This codes for CASSLGGKGWNTEAFF.

The rearrangement joins TRBV10-1 to TRBJ2-2; D may be TRBD2 (7 bases). Deletions cut 2 bases from V and 5 bases from J, with 12 bases between. From germline, CDR1 is WNHNN and CDR2 SYGVQD (reference sequence). The length of the CDR3 is 15 residues. CDR3 nucleotides: TGCGCCAGCAGTGAGGCGGGGGCGCTGACCGGGGAGCTGTTTTTT. Protein sequence: CASSEAGALTGELFF.

The rearrangement joins TRBV5-6 to TRBJ1-1; D is unresolved. Trimming pared 1 base from V and 1 base from J, leaving 8 bases between. The CDR3 sequence is 14 residues long. Germline CDR1 is SGHDT and CDR2 is YYEEEE. The CDR3 spells CASSLWRKNTEAFF. The CDR3 DNA is TGTGCCAGCAGCTTGTGGCGGAAGAACACTGAAGCTTTCTTT.

The chain combines TRBV28 with TRBJ2-7; D is unresolved. The CDR3 spans 11 residues. The V and J ends lost 6 bases and 5 bases respectively, with 8 bases between them. CDR1 is MDHEN and CDR2 is SYDVKM in the germline V gene. CDR3 in DNA: TGTGCCAGCAGATCAGGAGACGAGCAGTACTTC. Its protein is CASRSGDEQYF.

The chain is built from TRBV6-6 and TRBJ2-1; tentatively, D is TRBD2 (6 bases). Trimming took off 2 bases at V and 0 bases at J, with 8 bases between the two ends. The CDR3 sequence is 15 residues long. Looked up from germline, CDR1 is MNHNY and CDR2 is SVGAGI (reference sequence). The CDR3 DNA sequence: TGTGCCAGCAGTTACGGCGGGATCTCCTACAATGAGCAGTTCTTC. Its translation is CASSYGGISYNEQFF.

The chain is built from TRBV7-9 and TRBJ1-1; TRBD1 might be the D (5 bases). The CDR3 runs to 10 residues. Per the germline V gene, CDR1 is SEHNR and CDR2 is FQNEAQ (reference sequence). Deletions cut 10 bases from V and 4 bases from J, with 7 bases between. CDR3 loop: CAIGVTEAFF. CDR3 nucleotide sequence: TGTGCCATAGGGGTCACTGAAGCTTTCTTT.

This chain joins TRBV15 and TRBJ2-5; possible D gene TRBD2, 5 bases. Per germline, CDR1 LNHNV and CDR2 YYDKDF (reference sequence). V lost 0 bases, J lost 5 bases, and 7 bases lay in between. The CDR3 consists of 13 residues. The CDR3: CATSRDLAETQYF. CDR3 nucleotides: TGTGCCACCAGCAGAGATTTAGCGGAGACCCAGTACTTC.

The CDR3 coding sequence is TGTGCCAGCAGCCAAGATCAGACCGCCCCTAATGAAAAACTGTTTTTT. It yields the protein CASSQDQTAPNEKLFF. V and J are TRBV4-2 and TRBJ1-4; D remains unclear. The CDR3 length is 16 residues. Deletions cut 0 bases from V and 3 bases from J, with 11 bases between. Germline CDR1 LGHNA, CDR2 YNFKEQ.

V usage is TRBV9 and J usage is TRBJ2-3; 11 bases are a match to TRBD2. J lost 4 bases, V lost 3 bases, and 19 bases had no gene match. Germline V gives CDR1 SGDLS, CDR2 YYNGEE. The length of the CDR3 is 20 residues. The CDR3 loop is CASSAVGRSTSGNPPDTQYF. The CDR3 DNA is TGTGCCAGCAGCGCAGTGGGGAGGTCGACTAGCGGGAACCCTCCAGATACGCAGTATTTT.

This clone was seen a handful of times. The chain joins TRBV10-3 to TRBJ1-5; D is possibly TRBD1 (5 bases). From germline, CDR1 is ENHRY and CDR2 SYGVKD. The CDR3 sequence is 14 residues long. V was shortened by 6 bases and J by 4 bases, with 13 bases between the two germline ends. CDR3 residues: CAIRAGTANQPQHF. The CDR3, as DNA: TGTGCCATCAGAGCCGGGACGGCGAATCAGCCCCAGCATTTT.

This rearrangement joins TRBV28 to TRBJ1-2, with D uncertain. The CDR3 sequence is 14 residues long. Germline V gene lookup returns CDR1 MDHEN and CDR2 SYDVKM. The V gene lost 5 bases and the J gene lost 7 bases, with 17 bases spanning the gap. In DNA form, the CDR3 reads TGTGCCAGCAGTCCCCAGTGGGAGGCCGGTGGCTACACCTTC. It codes for CASSPQWEAGGYTF.

This clone was observed once. The V call is TRBV5-1, the J call TRBJ2-2; D not certain. Germline V lookup: CDR1 SGHRS, CDR2 YFSETQ. V lost 4 bases, J lost 1 base, and 11 bases lay in between. This CDR3 has 15 amino acids. The CDR3 sequence is CASSPTTGNTGELFF. The CDR3 DNA follows: TGCGCCAGCAGCCCGACGACTGGGAACACCGGGGAGCTGTTTTTT. Full variable domain (remainder filled in from reference TRBV5-1 and TRBJ2-2): KAGVTQTPRYLIKTRGQQVTLSCSPISGHRSVSWYQQTPGQGLQFLFEYFSETQRNKGNFPGRFSGRQFSNSRSEMNVSTLELGDSALYLCASSPTTGNTGELFFGEGSRLTVL.

Only a few counts were recorded for this clone. This chain joins TRBV7-8 and TRBJ2-7; 7 bases fit TRBD2. The germline gives CDR1 SGHVS, CDR2 FQNEAQ. V shed 0 bases and J 11 bases; nucleotides not matched to a gene: 10. The CDR3 is 14 amino acids. The CDR3 DNA reads TGTGCCAGCAGCTTAGCGCTGGGGAGGGCCCTGAAGTACTTC. This encodes CASSLALGRALKYF. Drawing the rest from reference TRBV7-8 and TRBJ2-7, the complete variable domain is GAGVSQSPRYKVAKRGQDVALRCDPISGHVSLFWYQQALGQGPEFLTYFQNEAQLDKSGLPSDRFFAERPEGSVSTLKIQRTQQEDSAVYLCASSLALGRALKYFGPGTRLTVT.

The rearrangement links TRBV7-8 to TRBJ2-5; the D is unclear. Between the trimmed V and J ends, which lost 5 bases and 5 bases, there was a span of 6 bases. From germline, CDR1 is SGHVS and CDR2 FQNEAQ. CDR3 length: 11 amino acids. In nucleotides, the CDR3 is TGTGCCAGCAGCGGCTACGAGACCCAGTACTTC. Translation gives CASSGYETQYF. Filled out from reference TRBV7-8 and TRBJ2-5, the complete variable domain reads GAGVSQSPRYKVAKRGQDVALRCDPISGHVSLFWYQQALGQGPEFLTYFQNEAQLDKSGLPSDRFFAERPEGSVSTLKIQRTQQEDSAVYLCASSGYETQYFGPGTRLLVL.

This clone was detected only once. The chain has TRBV7-9 and TRBJ2-1, with a tentative D call TRBD1 (6 bases). V was cut by 2 bases and J by 5 bases, with 10 bases left in between. Germline V gene sequence: CDR1 SEHNR, CDR2 FQNEAQ (reference sequence). The CDR3 runs 14 residues. The CDR3 is CASSLWDTHNEQFF. The CDR3 nucleotides read TGTGCCAGCAGCTTATGGGACACGCACAATGAGCAGTTCTTC.

The gene calls are TRBV6-1 and TRBJ2-7; 14 positions agree with TRBD2. The CDR3 has 15 amino acids. The germline gives CDR1 MNHNS, CDR2 SASEGT. The V segment lost 6 bases and the J segment 9 bases; nucleotides outside the gene matches: 10. CDR3 amino acids: CASSPMGLAGVAQYF. Written as DNA, the CDR3 is TGTGCCAGCAGCCCCATGGGACTAGCGGGAGTTGCGCAGTACTTC.

CDR3 coding DNA: TGTGCCAGCACCATATCCGGGGGCCCGCGGAAAAAACTGTTTTTT. This encodes CASTISGGPRKKLFF. This chain joins TRBV28 and TRBJ1-4; the D gene is possibly TRBD1 (6 bases). Germline assignment: CDR1 MDHEN and CDR2 SYDVKM. The V end was cut by 7 bases, the J end by 9 bases, with 21 bases between. The CDR3 loop spans 15 amino acids.